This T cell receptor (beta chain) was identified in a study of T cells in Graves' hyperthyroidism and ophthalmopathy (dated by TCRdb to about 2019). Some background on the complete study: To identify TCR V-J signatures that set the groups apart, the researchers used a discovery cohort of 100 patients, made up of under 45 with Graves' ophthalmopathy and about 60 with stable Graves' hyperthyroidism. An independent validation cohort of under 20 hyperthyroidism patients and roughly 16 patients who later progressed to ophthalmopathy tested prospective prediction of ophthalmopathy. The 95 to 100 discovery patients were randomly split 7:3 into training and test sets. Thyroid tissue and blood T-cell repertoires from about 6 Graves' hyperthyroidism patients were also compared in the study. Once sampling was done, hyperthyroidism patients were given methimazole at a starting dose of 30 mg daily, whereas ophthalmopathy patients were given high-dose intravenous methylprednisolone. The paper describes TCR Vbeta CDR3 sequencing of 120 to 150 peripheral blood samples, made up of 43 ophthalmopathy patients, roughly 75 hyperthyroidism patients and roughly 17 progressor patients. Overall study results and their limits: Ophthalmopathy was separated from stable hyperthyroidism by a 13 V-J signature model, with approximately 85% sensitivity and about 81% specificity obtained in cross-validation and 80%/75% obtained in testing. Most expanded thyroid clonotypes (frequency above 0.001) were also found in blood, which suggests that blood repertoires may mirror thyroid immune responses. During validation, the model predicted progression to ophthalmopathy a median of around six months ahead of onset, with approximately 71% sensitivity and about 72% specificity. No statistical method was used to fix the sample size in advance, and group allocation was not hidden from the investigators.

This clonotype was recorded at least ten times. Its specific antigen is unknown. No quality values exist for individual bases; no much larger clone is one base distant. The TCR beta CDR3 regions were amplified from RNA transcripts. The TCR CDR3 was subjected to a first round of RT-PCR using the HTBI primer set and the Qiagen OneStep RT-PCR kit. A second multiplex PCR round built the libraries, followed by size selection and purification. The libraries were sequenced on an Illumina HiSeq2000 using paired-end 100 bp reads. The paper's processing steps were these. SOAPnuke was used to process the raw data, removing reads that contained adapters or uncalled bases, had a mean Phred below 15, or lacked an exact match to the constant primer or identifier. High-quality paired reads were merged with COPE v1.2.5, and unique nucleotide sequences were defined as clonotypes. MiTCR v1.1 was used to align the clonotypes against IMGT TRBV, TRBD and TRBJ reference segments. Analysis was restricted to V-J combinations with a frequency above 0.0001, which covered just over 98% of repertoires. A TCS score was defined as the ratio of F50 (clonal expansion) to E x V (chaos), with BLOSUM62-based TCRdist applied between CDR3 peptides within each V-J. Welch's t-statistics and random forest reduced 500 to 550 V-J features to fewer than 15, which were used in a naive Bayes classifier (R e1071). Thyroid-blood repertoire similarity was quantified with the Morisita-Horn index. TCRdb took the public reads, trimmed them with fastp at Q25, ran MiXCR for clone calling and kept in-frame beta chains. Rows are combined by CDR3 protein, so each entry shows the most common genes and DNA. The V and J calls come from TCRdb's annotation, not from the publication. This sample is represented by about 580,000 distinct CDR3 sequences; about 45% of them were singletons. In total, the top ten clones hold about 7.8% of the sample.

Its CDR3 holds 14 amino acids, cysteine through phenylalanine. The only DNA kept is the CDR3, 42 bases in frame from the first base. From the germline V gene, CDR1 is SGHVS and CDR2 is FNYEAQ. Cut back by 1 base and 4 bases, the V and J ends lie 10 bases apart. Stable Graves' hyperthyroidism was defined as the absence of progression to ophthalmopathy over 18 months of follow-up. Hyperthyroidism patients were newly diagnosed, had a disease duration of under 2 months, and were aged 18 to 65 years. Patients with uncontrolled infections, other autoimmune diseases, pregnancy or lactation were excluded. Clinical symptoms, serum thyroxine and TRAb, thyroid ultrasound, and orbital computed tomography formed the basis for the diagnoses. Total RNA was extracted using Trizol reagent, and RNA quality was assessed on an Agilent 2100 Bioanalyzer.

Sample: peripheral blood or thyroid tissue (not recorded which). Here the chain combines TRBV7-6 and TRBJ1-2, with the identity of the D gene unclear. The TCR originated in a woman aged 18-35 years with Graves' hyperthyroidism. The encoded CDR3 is CASSLVPGLYGYTF. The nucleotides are TGTGCCAGCAGCTTAGTCCCGGGTCTCTATGGCTACACCTTC.